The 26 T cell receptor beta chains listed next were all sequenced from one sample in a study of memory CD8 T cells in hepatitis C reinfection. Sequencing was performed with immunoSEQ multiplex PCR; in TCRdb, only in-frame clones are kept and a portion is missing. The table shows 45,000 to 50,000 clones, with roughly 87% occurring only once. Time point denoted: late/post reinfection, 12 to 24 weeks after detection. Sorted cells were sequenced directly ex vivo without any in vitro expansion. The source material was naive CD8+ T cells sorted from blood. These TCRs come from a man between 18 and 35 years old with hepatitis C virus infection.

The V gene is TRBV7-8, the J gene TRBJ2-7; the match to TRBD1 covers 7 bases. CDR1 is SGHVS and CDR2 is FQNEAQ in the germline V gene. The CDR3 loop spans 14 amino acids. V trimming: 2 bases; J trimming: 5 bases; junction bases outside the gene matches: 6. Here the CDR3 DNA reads TGTGCCAGCAGCTTATCACCAGGGGGAGACGAGCAGTACGTC. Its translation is CASSLSPGGDEQYV.

DNA for the CDR3: TGTGCCAGTAGTATAACAGGGGGTTATGAAGAAAAACTGTTTTTT. Translation: CASSITGGYEEKLFF. The J gene is TRBJ1-4, the V gene TRBV19, with TRBD1 identical over 8 bases. Germline V gene sequence: CDR1 LNHDA, CDR2 SQIVND (reference sequence). With V trimmed by 2 bases and J by 8 bases, 7 bases remained unmatched. This CDR3 spans 15 amino acids.

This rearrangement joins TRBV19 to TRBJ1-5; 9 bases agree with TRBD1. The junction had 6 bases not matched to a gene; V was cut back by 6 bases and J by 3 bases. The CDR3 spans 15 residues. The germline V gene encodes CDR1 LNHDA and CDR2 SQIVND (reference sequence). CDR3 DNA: TGTGCCAGTAGCCCGGGACAGGGAAACAATCAGCCCCAGCATTTT. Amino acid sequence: CASSPGQGNNQPQHF.

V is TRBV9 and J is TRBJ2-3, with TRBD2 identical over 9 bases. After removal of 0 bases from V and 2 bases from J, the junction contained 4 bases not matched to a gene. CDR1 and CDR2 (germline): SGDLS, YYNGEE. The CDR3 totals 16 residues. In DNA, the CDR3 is TGTGCCAGCAGCGTAGTGCCTAGCGGGATCACAGATACGCAGTATTTT. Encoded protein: CASSVVPSGITDTQYF.

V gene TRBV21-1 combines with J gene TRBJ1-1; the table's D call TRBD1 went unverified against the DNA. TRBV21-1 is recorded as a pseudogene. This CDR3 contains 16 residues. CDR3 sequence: CASVGVCRPMNTEAFF. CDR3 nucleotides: TGTGCCAGCGTAGGGGTATGCAGACCGATGAACACTGAAGCTTTCTTT.

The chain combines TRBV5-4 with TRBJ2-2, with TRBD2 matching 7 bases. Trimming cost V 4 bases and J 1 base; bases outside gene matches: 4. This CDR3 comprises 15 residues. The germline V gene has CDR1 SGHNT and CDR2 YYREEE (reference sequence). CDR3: CASSGVAGNTGELFF. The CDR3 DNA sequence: TGTGCCAGCAGCGGCGTAGCGGGGAACACCGGGGAGCTGTTTTTT.

The CDR3 loop is CAHNIRPCGYTF. CDR3 nucleotides: TGTGCCCACAACATCAGGCCTTGTGGCTACACCTTC. The chain employs TRBV6-4 and TRBJ1-2; D gene uncertain. There are 12 residues in the CDR3. CDR1 MRHNA and CDR2 SNTAGT come from the germline V gene. Trimming shortened V by 11 bases and J by 7 bases, and 17 bases separated the two germline ends.

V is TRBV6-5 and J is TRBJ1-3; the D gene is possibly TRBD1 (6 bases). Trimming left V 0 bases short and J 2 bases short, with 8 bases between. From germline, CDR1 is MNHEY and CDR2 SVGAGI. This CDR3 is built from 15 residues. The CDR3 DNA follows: TGTGCCAGCAGTTACTCGACAGGAGCTGGAAACACCATATATTTT. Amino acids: CASSYSTGAGNTIYF.

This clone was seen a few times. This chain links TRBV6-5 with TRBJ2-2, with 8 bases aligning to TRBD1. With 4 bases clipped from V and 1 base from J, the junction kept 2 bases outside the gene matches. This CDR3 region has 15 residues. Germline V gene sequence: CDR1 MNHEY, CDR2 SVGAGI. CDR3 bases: TGTGCCAGCAGTTCCGGGACAGGGAACACCGGGGAGCTGTTTTTT. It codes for CASSSGTGNTGELFF.

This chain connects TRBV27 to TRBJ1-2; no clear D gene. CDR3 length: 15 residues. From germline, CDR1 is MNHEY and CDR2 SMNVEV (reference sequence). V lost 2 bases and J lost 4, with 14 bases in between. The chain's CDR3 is CASSLTSDPSYGYTF. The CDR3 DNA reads TGTGCCAGCAGTTTAACGTCAGATCCTTCCTATGGCTACACCTTC.

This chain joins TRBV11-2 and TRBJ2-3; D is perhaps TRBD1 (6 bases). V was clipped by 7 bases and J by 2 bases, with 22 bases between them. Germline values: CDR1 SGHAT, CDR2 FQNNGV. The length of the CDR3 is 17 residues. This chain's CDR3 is CASTPVFGTPDTDTQYF. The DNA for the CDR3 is TGTGCCAGCACTCCTGTGTTCGGGACACCAGACACAGATACGCAGTATTTT.

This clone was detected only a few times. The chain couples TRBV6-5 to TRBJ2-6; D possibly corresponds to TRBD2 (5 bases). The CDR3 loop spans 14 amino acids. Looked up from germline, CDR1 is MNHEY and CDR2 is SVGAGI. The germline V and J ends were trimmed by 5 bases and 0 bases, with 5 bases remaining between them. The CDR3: CASSGLSGANVLTF. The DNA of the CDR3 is TGTGCCAGCAGTGGACTCTCTGGGGCCAACGTCCTGACTTTC.

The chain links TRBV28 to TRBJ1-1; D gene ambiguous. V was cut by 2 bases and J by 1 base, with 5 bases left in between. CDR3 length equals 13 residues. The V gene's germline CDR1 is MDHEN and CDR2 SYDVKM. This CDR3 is CASSLGPNTEAFF. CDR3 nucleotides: TGTGCCAGCAGTTTAGGGCCGAACACTGAAGCTTTCTTT.

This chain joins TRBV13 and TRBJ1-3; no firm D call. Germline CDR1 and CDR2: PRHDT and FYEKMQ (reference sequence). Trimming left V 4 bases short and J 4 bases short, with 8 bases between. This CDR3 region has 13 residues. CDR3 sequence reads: CASSSPGGNTIYF. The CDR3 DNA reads TGTGCCAGCAGCTCCCCCGGGGGAAACACCATATATTTT.

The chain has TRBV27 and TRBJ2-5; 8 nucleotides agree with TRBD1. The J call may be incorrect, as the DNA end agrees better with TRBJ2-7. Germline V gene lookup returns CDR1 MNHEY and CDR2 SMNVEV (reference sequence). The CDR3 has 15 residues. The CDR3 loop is CASRAGQAPSYEQYF. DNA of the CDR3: TGTGCCAGCAGGGCGGGACAGGCCCCCTCCTACGAGCAGTACTTC.

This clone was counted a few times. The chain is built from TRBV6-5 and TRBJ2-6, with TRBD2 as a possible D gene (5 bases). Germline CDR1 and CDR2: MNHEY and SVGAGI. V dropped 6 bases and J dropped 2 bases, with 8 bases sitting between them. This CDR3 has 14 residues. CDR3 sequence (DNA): TGTGCCAGCAGCTGGACTGCTGGGGCCAACGTCCTGACTTTC. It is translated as CASSWTAGANVLTF.

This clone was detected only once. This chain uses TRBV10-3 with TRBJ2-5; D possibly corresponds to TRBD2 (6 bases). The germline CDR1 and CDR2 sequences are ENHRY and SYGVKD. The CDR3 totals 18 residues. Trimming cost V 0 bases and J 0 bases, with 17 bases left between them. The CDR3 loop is CAISESGGEDLYQETQYF. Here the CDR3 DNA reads TGTGCCATCAGTGAGTCGGGGGGTGAGGATTTGTACCAAGAGACCCAGTACTTC.

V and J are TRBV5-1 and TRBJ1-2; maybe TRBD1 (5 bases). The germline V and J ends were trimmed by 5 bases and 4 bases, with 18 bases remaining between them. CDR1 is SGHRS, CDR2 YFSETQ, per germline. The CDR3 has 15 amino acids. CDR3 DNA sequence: TGCGCCAGCAGACCCCCCCACGACAGACCCTATGGCTACACCTTC. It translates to CASRPPHDRPYGYTF.

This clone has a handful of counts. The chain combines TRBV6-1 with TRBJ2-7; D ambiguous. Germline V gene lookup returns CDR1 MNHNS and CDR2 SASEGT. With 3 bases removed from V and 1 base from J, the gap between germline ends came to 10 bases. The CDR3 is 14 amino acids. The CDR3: CASSEFTPSYEQYF. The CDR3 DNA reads TGTGCCAGCAGTGAGTTTACACCATCCTACGAGCAGTACTTC.

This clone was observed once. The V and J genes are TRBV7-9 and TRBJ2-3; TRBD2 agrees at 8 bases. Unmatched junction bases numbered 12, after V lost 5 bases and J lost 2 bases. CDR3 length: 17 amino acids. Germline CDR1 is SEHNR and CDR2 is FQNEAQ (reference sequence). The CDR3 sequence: CASSPPQLAGLTDTQYF. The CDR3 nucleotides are TGTGCCAGCAGCCCGCCCCAATTAGCGGGACTCACAGATACGCAGTATTTT. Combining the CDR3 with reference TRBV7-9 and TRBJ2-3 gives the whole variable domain DTGVSQNPRHKITKRGQNVTFRCDPISEHNRLYWYRQTLGQGPEFLTYFQNEAQLEKSRLLSDRFSAERPKGSFSTLEIQRTEQGDSAMYLCASSPPQLAGLTDTQYFGPGTRLTVL.

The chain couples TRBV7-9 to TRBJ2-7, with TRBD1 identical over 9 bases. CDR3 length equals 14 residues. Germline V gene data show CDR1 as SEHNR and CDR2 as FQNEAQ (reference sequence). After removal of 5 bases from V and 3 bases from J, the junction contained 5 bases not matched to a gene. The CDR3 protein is CASSTGGAFYEQYF. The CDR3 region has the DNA TGTGCCAGCAGCACAGGGGGCGCATTCTACGAGCAGTACTTC.

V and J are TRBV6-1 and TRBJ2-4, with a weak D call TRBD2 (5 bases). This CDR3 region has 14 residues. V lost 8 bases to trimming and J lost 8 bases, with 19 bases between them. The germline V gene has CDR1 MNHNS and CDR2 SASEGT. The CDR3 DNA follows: TGTGCCAGCTATATAGGGTCGGGGTCAGACATTCAGTACTTC. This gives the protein CASYIGSGSDIQYF.

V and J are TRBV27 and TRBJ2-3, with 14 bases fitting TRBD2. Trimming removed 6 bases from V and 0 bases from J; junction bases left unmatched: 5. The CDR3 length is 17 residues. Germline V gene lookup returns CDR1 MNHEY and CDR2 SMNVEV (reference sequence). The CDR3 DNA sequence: TGTGCCAGCAGAGGACTAGCGGGGGGTTCTAGCACAGATACGCAGTATTTT. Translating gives CASRGLAGGSSTDTQYF.

DNA of the CDR3: TGTGCCAGCAGCCATCCCACGGGCAGGGGACGGATGAACACTGAAGCTTTCTTT. This codes for CASSHPTGRGRMNTEAFF. The J gene is TRBJ1-1, the V gene TRBV4-2, with D perhaps TRBD1 (6 bases). V lost 3 bases, J lost 0 bases, and 20 bases lay in between. The V gene's germline CDR1 is LGHNA and CDR2 YNFKEQ. The CDR3 sequence is 18 residues long.

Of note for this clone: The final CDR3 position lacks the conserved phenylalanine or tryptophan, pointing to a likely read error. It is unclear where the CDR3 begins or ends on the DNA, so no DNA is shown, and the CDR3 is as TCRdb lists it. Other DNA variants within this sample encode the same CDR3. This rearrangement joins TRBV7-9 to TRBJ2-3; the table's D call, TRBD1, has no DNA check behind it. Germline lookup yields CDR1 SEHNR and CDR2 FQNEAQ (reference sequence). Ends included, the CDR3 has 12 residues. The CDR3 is CASSLEQGNDVL.

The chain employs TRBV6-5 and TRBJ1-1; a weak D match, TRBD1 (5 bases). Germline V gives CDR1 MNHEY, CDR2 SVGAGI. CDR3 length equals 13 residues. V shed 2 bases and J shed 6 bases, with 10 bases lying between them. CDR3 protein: CASSYGGTAEAFF. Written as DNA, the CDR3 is TGTGCCAGCAGTTACGGGGGGACCGCTGAAGCTTTCTTT.